The 17 T cell receptor beta chains listed next were all sequenced from one sample in a study of response to subunit inactivated influenza vaccine. TCRdb reprocessed the RT-PCR reads via MiXCR and lists one record per CDR3 protein. The table has around 600,000 distinct CDR3 sequences, roughly 10% seen once. This sample also belongs to another study, concerning T cells expressing NK-cell markers. That publication notes: The TCR beta cDNA came from 5'RACE template switching with UMIs.

The starting material was PBMCs from blood, obtained on the day of vaccination. All receptors come from a man aged 50 to 59 who received an inactivated influenza vaccine.

This clonotype was seen more than once but under ten times. The gene calls are TRBV6-5 and TRBJ1-2; 7 bases match TRBD1. This CDR3 region has 14 residues. V shed 2 bases, J shed 5 bases, and the junction held 5 bases outside the gene matches. Germline V gene lookup returns CDR1 MNHEY and CDR2 SVGAGI. DNA of the CDR3: TGTGCCAGCAGTTACGATGGGACAGCTTATGGCTACACCTTC. Translation gives CASSYDGTAYGYTF.

The rearrangement uses TRBV20-1 and TRBJ2-3, with D perhaps matching TRBD2 (5 bases). CDR3 length: 13 amino acids. Germline V CDR1 and CDR2: DFQATT, SNEGSKA (reference sequence). Trimming removed 6 bases from V and 3 bases from J, with 13 bases in between. The CDR3 sequence: CSAGGSGTDTQYF. CDR3 DNA: TGCAGTGCCGGCGGATCGGGGACAGATACGCAGTATTTT.

Many counts were recorded for this clonotype. This chain's CDR3 is CASSAPTGRAFF. In DNA form, the CDR3 reads TGTGCCAGCAGTGCACCAACAGGGAGGGCTTTCTTT. The rearrangement links TRBV12-3 or TRBV12-4 to TRBJ1-1; perhaps TRBD1 as D (6 bases). This CDR3 region has 12 residues. V lost 5 bases and J 11 bases, leaving 15 bases between the germline ends.

This clonotype was seen only a few times. The rearrangement links TRBV5-5 to TRBJ2-7; no definite D call. This CDR3 has 13 amino acids. The germline gives CDR1 SGHKS, CDR2 YYEKEE (reference sequence). The V end was cut by 2 bases, the J end by 7 bases, with 13 bases between. CDR3: CASSFPGMGEQYF. The DNA of the CDR3 is TGTGCCAGCAGCTTCCCCGGCATGGGTGAGCAGTACTTC.

This clonotype has ten or more counts. The gene calls are TRBV10-3 and TRBJ2-5, with 12 bases lining up with TRBD2. J lost 2 bases, V lost 1 base, and 2 bases had no gene match. CDR3 length: 16 amino acids. Per germline, CDR1 ENHRY and CDR2 SYGVKD. The CDR3 DNA follows: TGTGCCATCAGTGAGTTAGGACTAGCGGGACAAGAGACCCAGTACTTC. This encodes CAISELGLAGQETQYF.

This chain uses TRBV28 with TRBJ2-3; 9 bases are a match to TRBD1. V lost 1 base, J lost 6 bases, and 8 bases stayed unmatched. The length of the CDR3 is 16 residues. CDR1 MDHEN and CDR2 SYDVKM come from the germline V gene. CDR3 coding DNA: TGTGCCAGCAGTTTATCGTCGGGACAGGGTGCCGATACGCAGTATTTT. Translated: CASSLSSGQGADTQYF.

The rearrangement uses TRBV6-1 and TRBJ2-7, with 8 bases aligning to TRBD1. CDR1 MNHNS and CDR2 SASEGT come from the germline V gene. The CDR3 spans 14 residues. Trimming at V came to 6 bases and at J to 1 base, leaving 5 bases not matched to a gene. The CDR3 here is CASRTQGGSYEQYF. In nucleotides, the CDR3 is TGTGCCAGCAGGACACAGGGGGGATCCTACGAGCAGTACTTC.

V gene TRBV20-1 combines with J gene TRBJ2-7, with D perhaps TRBD1 or TRBD2 (5 bases each). Germline CDR1 DFQATT, CDR2 SNEGSKA (reference sequence). The CDR3 spans 17 residues. V was trimmed by 6 bases and J by 3 bases, leaving 27 bases between them. CDR3 amino acids: CSAPAVTGTSKGYEQYF. For the CDR3, the DNA is TGCAGTGCGCCCGCAGTGACCGGGACCTCGAAGGGCTACGAGCAGTACTTC.

This clonotype was picked up a small number of times. V gene TRBV29-1 combines with J gene TRBJ1-2; D gene unclear. Germline V CDR1 and CDR2: SQVTM, ANQGSEA. The V and J ends lost 7 bases and 4 bases respectively, with 10 bases between them. The CDR3 loop spans 11 amino acids. CDR3 protein: CSGAGIYGYTF. The CDR3 DNA reads TGCAGCGGCGCCGGGATCTATGGCTACACCTTC. The variable domain in full, with the rest retrieved from reference TRBV29-1 and TRBJ1-2, is SAVISQKPSRDICQRGTSLTIQCQVDSQVTMMFWYRQQPGQSLTLIATANQGSEATYESGFVIDKFPISRPNLTFSTLTVSNMSPEDSSIYLCSGAGIYGYTFGSGTRLTVV.

The chain uses TRBV6-2 or TRBV6-3 and TRBJ1-1, with 9 nucleotides matching TRBD1. The CDR3 consists of 15 residues. With V trimmed by 7 bases and J by 0 bases, 6 bases remained unmatched. CDR1 is MNHEY, CDR2 SVGEGT, per germline. The CDR3, as DNA: TGTGCCAGCAATACAGGGGGCCGGGTGAACACTGAAGCTTTCTTT. The encoded protein is CASNTGGRVNTEAFF.

This clonotype has only a few counts. This rearrangement joins TRBV2 to TRBJ1-2; D perhaps matches TRBD1 (5 bases). Trimming cost V 4 bases and J 8 bases, with 14 bases left between them. Per the germline V gene, CDR1 is SNHLY and CDR2 is FYNNEI. The CDR3 is 13 amino acids. Here the CDR3 DNA reads TGTGCCAGCAGTGGAATGGGACTTAAGGGCTACACCTTC. Translated: CASSGMGLKGYTF.

This clonotype was picked up a small number of times. This chain joins TRBV11-1 and TRBJ2-3; D possibly corresponds to TRBD2 (5 bases). V lost 5 bases and J 0 bases, leaving 21 bases between the germline ends. This CDR3 comprises 18 residues. Germline values: CDR1 SGHAT, CDR2 FQDESV (reference sequence). CDR3 sequence (DNA): TGTGCCAGCAGCCCCCCTCACGGGGTGATTCAAAGCACAGATACGCAGTATTTT. It specifies CASSPPHGVIQSTDTQYF.

This sequence joins TRBV12-3 or TRBV12-4 and TRBJ2-5, with D unclear. V lost 3 bases and J 7 bases, leaving 9 bases between the germline ends. The CDR3 runs 12 residues. The CDR3 loop is CASSFGDGTQYF. The CDR3 DNA sequence: TGTGCCAGCAGTTTCGGCGATGGGACCCAGTACTTC.

CDR3 amino acids: CASSLPEETQYF. As DNA, the CDR3 is TGTGCCAGCAGCTTACCCGAAGAGACCCAGTACTTC. The V gene is TRBV7-2, the J gene TRBJ2-5; D is undetermined. Per germline, CDR1 SGHTA and CDR2 FQGNSA. This CDR3 region has 12 residues. V was cut by 2 bases and J by 3 bases, with 4 bases left in between.

In this sample, this clonotype turned up a few times. This rearrangement joins TRBV7-2 to TRBJ2-7; D unclear. The CDR3 runs 11 residues. Trimming removed 8 bases at V and 7 bases at J, with 12 bases between. Germline CDR1 SGHTA, CDR2 FQGNSA. Written as DNA, the CDR3 is TGTGCCAGCCGCTCCTTTCGGGAGCAGTACTTC. Its protein is CASRSFREQYF.

This clonotype turned up a few times. The chain uses TRBV7-2 and TRBJ2-1; TRBD2 agrees at 9 bases. Germline CDR1 and CDR2: SGHTA and FQGNSA. CDR3 size: 15 residues. V trimming: 5 bases; J trimming: 7 bases; junction bases outside the gene matches: 9. The CDR3 sequence is CASSRMGLAFNEQFF. CDR3 nucleotides: TGTGCCAGCAGCCGGATGGGACTAGCCTTTAATGAGCAGTTCTTC. The full variable domain, completed using reference TRBV7-2 and TRBJ2-1, is GAGVSQSPSNKVTEKGKDVELRCDPISGHTALYWYRQSLGQGLEFLIYFQGNSAPDKSGLPSDRFSAERTGGSVSTLTIQRTQQEDSAVYLCASSRMGLAFNEQFFGPGTRLTVL.

This clonotype was counted only a few times. This rearrangement joins TRBV15 to TRBJ1-2; D not resolved. This CDR3 has 13 amino acids. Germline V lookup: CDR1 LNHNV, CDR2 YYDKDF (reference sequence). V was clipped by 2 bases and J by 2 bases, with 6 bases between them. The CDR3 loop is CATSRQTNYGYTF. CDR3 DNA: TGTGCCACCAGCAGACAGACCAACTATGGCTACACCTTC.